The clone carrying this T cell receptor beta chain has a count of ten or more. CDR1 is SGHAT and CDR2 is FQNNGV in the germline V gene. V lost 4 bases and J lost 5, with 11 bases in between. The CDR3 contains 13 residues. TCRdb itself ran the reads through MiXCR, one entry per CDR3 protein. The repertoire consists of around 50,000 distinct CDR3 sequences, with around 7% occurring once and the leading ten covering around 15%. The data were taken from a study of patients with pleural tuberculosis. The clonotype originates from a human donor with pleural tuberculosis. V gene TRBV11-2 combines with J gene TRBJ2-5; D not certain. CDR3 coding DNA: TGTGCCAGCAGCTACAGCTTGGGGGAGACCCAGTACTTC. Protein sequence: CASSYSLGETQYF.